The 14 T cell receptor beta chains in this list originate from one sample, sequenced in a study of vaccination and CD4 T cells after COVID-19. Treatment in this sample: roughly 10-day PBMC culture with coronavirus spike peptide pools or control peptides (ViraFEST assay). Antigen specificity for these receptors is unknown. Cultured CD4+ T-cell DNA underwent Oncomine TCR Beta short-read sequencing. TCRdb redid the calling of the PCR reads with MiXCR, one entry per CDR3 protein. The table shows 11,000 to 15,000 distinct CDR3 sequences, with more than 25% occurring only once. Sequenced sample: cultured CD4+ T cells from blood. The receptors derive from a human donor with COVID-19.

This clonotype has a handful of counts. This rearrangement joins TRBV7-2 to TRBJ1-6, with D unresolved. CDR3 size: 11 residues. Trimming left V 1 base short and J 14 bases short, with 6 bases between. Germline CDR1 SGHTA, CDR2 FQGNSA. CDR3 in DNA: TGTGCCAGCAGCTTAGACCACACCCTCCACTTT. The encoded protein is CASSLDHTLHF. Full variable domain (outside the CDR3, taken from reference TRBV7-2 and TRBJ1-6): GAGVSQSPSNKVTEKGKDVELRCDPISGHTALYWYRQSLGQGLEFLIYFQGNSAPDKSGLPSDRFSAERTGGSVSTLTIQRTQQEDSAVYLCASSLDHTLHFGNGTRLTVT.

The chain combines TRBV5-6 with TRBJ1-2; 7 bases are a match to TRBD1. The CDR3 totals 14 residues. V was pared by 4 bases and J by 6 bases, with 9 bases of the junction left unmatched. Looked up from germline, CDR1 is SGHDT and CDR2 is YYEEEE. CDR3: CASSPRGRGDGYTF. The CDR3 bases are TGTGCCAGCAGCCCCCGGGGCAGGGGGGATGGCTACACCTTC.

The rearrangement joins TRBV27 to TRBJ2-5; TRBD2 matches 10 bases. V gave up 9 bases and J gave up 5 bases; unmatched junction bases: 12. The CDR3 is made up of 15 amino acids. Germline CDR1 MNHEY, CDR2 SMNVEV (reference sequence). CDR3 DNA sequence: TGTGCCAGGTACACCCCGGGACTAGCGAATGAGACCCAGTACTTC. Its protein is CARYTPGLANETQYF.

This chain uses TRBV27 with TRBJ2-3; TRBD2 matches 8 bases. CDR1 is MNHEY, CDR2 SMNVEV, per germline (reference sequence). This CDR3 is 16 amino acids long. Trimming removed 5 bases from V and 6 bases from J; junction bases left unmatched: 13. The CDR3 DNA reads as TGTGCCAGCAGTACGCGAGCGGGAGTGTCGCCGGATACGCAGTATTTT. Protein: CASSTRAGVSPDTQYF.

In its sample, this clonotype was seen a few times. This sequence joins TRBV6-2 or TRBV6-3 and TRBJ1-4; D is unclear. Trimming cost V 0 bases and J 5 bases, with 4 bases left between them. This CDR3 spans 13 amino acids. From germline, CDR1 is MNHEY and CDR2 SVGEGT. CDR3: CASSYSRNEKLFF. CDR3 in DNA: TGTGCCAGCAGTTACTCGAGAAATGAAAAACTGTTTTTT.

This clonotype has just a few counts. The V and J genes are TRBV6-5 and TRBJ2-3, with D possibly being TRBD2 (5 bases). This CDR3 has 14 residues. The ends were cut back, 4 bases at V and 2 bases at J, with 10 bases in the middle. CDR1 is MNHEY, CDR2 SVGAGI, per germline. CDR3 amino acids: CASSSTGSTDTQYF. Here the CDR3 DNA reads TGTGCCAGCAGTTCTACGGGATCCACAGATACGCAGTATTTT.

V and J are TRBV2 and TRBJ1-3; D is uncertain. The CDR3 loop spans 14 amino acids. The V gene lost 3 bases and the J gene lost 3 bases, with 9 bases spanning the gap. Germline loops: CDR1 SNHLY, CDR2 FYNNEI. DNA for the CDR3: TGTGCCAGCAGTGAGGCCCAGAATGGAAACACCATATATTTT. Translating gives CASSEAQNGNTIYF.

In DNA form, the CDR3 reads TGTGCCAGCAGCCCGGGACGGGCTAATAATTCACCCCTCCACTTT. Translation: CASSPGRANNSPLHF. The chain combines TRBV27 with TRBJ1-6; D is perhaps TRBD1 (5 bases). The CDR3 is 15 amino acids. Trimming removed 6 bases at V and 5 bases at J, with 14 bases between. CDR1 and CDR2 from the germline V gene are MNHEY and SMNVEV (reference sequence).

V and J are TRBV19 and TRBJ1-3; D perhaps matches TRBD1 (5 bases). Germline CDR1 is LNHDA and CDR2 is SQIVND (reference sequence). Trimming cost V 5 bases and J 0 bases, with 26 bases left between them. The CDR3 length is 20 residues. The chain's CDR3 is CASSVPRTSLPRSSGNTIYF. The CDR3 DNA follows: TGTGCCAGTAGTGTCCCCCGGACATCCTTACCCCGAAGCTCTGGAAACACCATATATTTT.

This clonotype has more than one count but fewer than ten. The chain recombines TRBV15 with TRBJ2-3; TRBD1 matches at 10 bases. Per germline, CDR1 LNHNV and CDR2 YYDKDF (reference sequence). The V segment lost 1 base and the J segment 6 bases; nucleotides outside the gene matches: 4. The CDR3 loop spans 15 amino acids. CDR3 protein: CATSRGGQGTDTQYF. In DNA, the CDR3 is TGTGCCACCAGCAGAGGGGGACAGGGGACTGATACGCAGTATTTT.

V and J are TRBV5-1 and TRBJ2-3, with 12 bases identical to TRBD1. Germline-derived CDR1 and CDR2 are SGHRS and YFSETQ. CDR3 length: 15 amino acids. V lost 9 bases to trimming and J lost 4 bases; unmatched junction nucleotides: 9. The CDR3 loop is CATGGTGGASDTQYF. The CDR3 DNA reads as TGCGCCACGGGGGGGACAGGGGGCGCCTCAGATACGCAGTATTTT.

This clonotype occurred a few times. The rearrangement uses TRBV2 and TRBJ1-5; 8 nucleotides align to TRBD1. CDR3 length equals 14 residues. Germline V gives CDR1 SNHLY, CDR2 FYNNEI. Trimming took 1 base from V and 9 from J; bases not matched to a gene: 5. The CDR3 region is CASSEGTGRSPQHF. The CDR3 DNA reads as TGTGCCAGCAGTGAAGGGACAGGGCGATCGCCCCAGCATTTT.

This rearrangement joins TRBV5-1 to TRBJ1-1; D gene uncertain. This CDR3 region has 14 residues. CDR1 and CDR2 (germline): SGHRS, YFSETQ. With 4 bases removed from V and 1 base from J, the gap between germline ends came to 11 bases. For the CDR3, the DNA is TGCGCCAGCAGCGTCTCGCGGAGGAACACTGAAGCTTTCTTT. Residues: CASSVSRRNTEAFF.

The chain has TRBV7-2 and TRBJ1-2; tentative D call: TRBD1 (6 bases). Per germline, CDR1 SGHTA and CDR2 FQGNSA. Between the trimmed V and J ends, which lost 3 bases and 5 bases, there was a span of 10 bases. The CDR3 runs to 13 residues. Written as DNA, the CDR3 is TGTGCCAGCAGCTTGCAGGGGCAATATGGCTACACCTTC. This gives the protein CASSLQGQYGYTF.